The TCR beta chain described here comes from a study of T cell responses to AZD1222 COVID-19 vaccine (dated by TCRdb to about 2021). With respect to the entire study: TCR sequencing covered 230 to 250 trial participants: 207 given two doses of AZD1222 and about 26 given two doses of MenACWY control vaccine. Trial participants were enrolled into age subgroups of 18-55, 56-69 and 70-plus years, which contained approximately 150, 28 and 58 TCR-sequenced participants, respectively.

The CDR3 regions of human TCRbeta chains were analyzed by immunosequencing. On the authors' methods: Repertoire TCRs were checked for matches against a reference library of SARS-CoV-2-specific TCRs that had been generated using the MIRA antigen-specificity platform. Breadth was defined as the fraction of unique TCRs that were SARS-CoV-2-associated, and depth was defined as the fraction of total T cells that were SARS-CoV-2-associated. Using the MIRA data, each spike-specific TCR was assigned both to the spike region to which the TCR was reactive and to a CD4 or CD8 class. Log10-transformed breadth and depth values were compared by one-way ANOVA with Sidak's multiple comparisons tests. What TCRdb holds here is the immuneACCESS table cut down to in-frame rearrangements. Part of the clones is not present; checked against another copy, under half of the missing clones reflect an unresolved V gene, and the others are unexplained. V and J calls and clone size are those listed in that table; D and trimming were worked out from the DNA. Counted in this sample were about 180,000 clones; about 93% of them appeared once. The ten largest clones add up to approximately 1.8% of the sample.

The intended sense of this specimen's time point label: about 28 days (+/-7) after the second vaccine dose. AZD1222 recipients whose second dose came at about 4 weeks and those whose second dose came at about 12 weeks were combined into one group, since spike-specific TCR depth and breadth did not differ between the two schedules. Vaccinee samples came from UK trials COV001 and COV002, including a single-blind randomized controlled phase 2/3 trial of AZD1222 (ChAdOx1 nCoV-19) in healthy adults. For TCRbeta chain sequencing, PBMC samples from trial participants were taken at day 0 and at day 28 after the second dose. Study-level results and caveats: The 56-69-year group was small, and its depth increase did not reach significance, likely because of low power. Because no samples from the day 14 peak response were available, repertoires could be characterized only after the peak T cell response. Only a handful of AZD1222 recipients were SARS-CoV-2 seropositive at baseline, limiting conclusions about previously exposed vaccinees. The whole spike protein was spanned by vaccine-associated CD4 TCRs, and dominant responses were seen in regions 160-218 and 743-854. Reportedly, close to half of the unique spike-specific TCRs recognized epitopes lying outside the regions that are mutated in the B.1.351 and B.1.1.7 variants. After two AZD1222 doses, spike-specific TCR breadth and depth were significantly higher than at day 0 and than in MenACWY recipients. Most participants were white British and females outnumbered males, and the authors suggested that clonal diversity may have been underestimated.

As for this clone: Its antigen is unknown. No base quality information exists; no much larger clone differs at one position.

V is pared back by 4 bases and J by 4 bases, with 6 bases lying between the germline termini. CDR1 and CDR2, per the germline V gene, are SGHRS and YFSETQ. The CDR3 spans 12 residues, from the cysteine through the phenylalanine. The entry retains the CDR3 DNA only, 36 bases that are in frame from base 1. The starting material was peripheral blood, obtained 28 days after the second AZD1222 dose. This clonotype was obtained from an adult who received the AZD1222 COVID-19 vaccine. This chain is built from TRBV5-1 and TRBJ1-3; no D segment can be confidently identified. For the CDR3, the sequence is CASSPEGNTIYF. The nucleotide sequence reads TGCGCCAGCAGCCCAGAAGGAAACACCATATATTTT.